These 25 T cell receptor beta chains originate from one sample sequenced in a study of CD8 T cells in Susac syndrome. It was with random hexamers that 0.5 to 1 ug RNA was reverse transcribed. One entry per CDR3 protein results from TCRdb running MiXCR on the immunoSEQ multiplex PCR reads. Of 300,000 or so distinct CDR3 sequences in the sample, approximately 90% were seen once. The sample comprised CD4+ T cells from PBMCs. These receptor sequences come from a human donor with multiple sclerosis.

The J gene is TRBJ1-5, the V gene TRBV4-1; 7 bases match TRBD1. V lost 1 base, J lost 2 bases, and 5 bases stayed unmatched. The CDR3 contains 16 residues. Germline V gives CDR1 MGHRA, CDR2 YSYEKL. Here the CDR3 DNA reads TGCGCCAGCAGCCAAGGTGTTGACAGGGGCAATCAGCCCCAGCATTTT. It codes for CASSQGVDRGNQPQHF.

V is TRBV3-1 and J is TRBJ2-5; 8 nucleotides align to TRBD2. The CDR3 is made up of 14 amino acids. The V and J ends lost 5 bases and 7 bases, in that order; junction bases with no gene match: 9. Germline V gives CDR1 LGHDT, CDR2 YNNKEL (reference sequence). This chain's CDR3 is CASSETGGVGTQYF. The CDR3 nucleotides read TGTGCCAGCAGCGAAACGGGGGGGGTTGGGACCCAGTACTTC.

In nucleotides, the CDR3 is TGTGCCAGCAGTGGAAGCGGGCCCAACACAGATACGCAGTATTTT. Protein sequence: CASSGSGPNTDTQYF. This chain links TRBV2 with TRBJ2-3; perhaps TRBD2 as D (6 bases). In germline, CDR1 is SNHLY, CDR2 FYNNEI. The CDR3 covers 15 residues. The V gene lost 4 bases and the J gene lost 2 bases, with 13 bases spanning the gap.

The genes are TRBV27 and TRBJ2-5, with D unresolved. Germline V CDR1 and CDR2: MNHEY, SMNVEV (reference sequence). The V gene lost 2 bases and the J gene lost 4 bases, with 8 bases spanning the gap. The CDR3 consists of 13 residues. In nucleotides, the CDR3 is TGTGCCAGCAGTTTACGCGTCGGAGAGACCCAGTACTTC. Translating it yields CASSLRVGETQYF.

This clonotype was seen a single time. The chain carries TRBV19 and TRBJ2-4; D gene uncertain. Looked up from germline, CDR1 is LNHDA and CDR2 is SQIVND (reference sequence). V dropped 5 bases and J dropped 0 bases, with 11 bases sitting between them. The CDR3 extends over 15 amino acids. The DNA for the CDR3 is TGTGCCAGTAGTGCCAGAAACTTAGCCAAAAACATTCAGTACTTC. This translates into CASSARNLAKNIQYF.

The chain links TRBV20-1 to TRBJ1-5; D might be TRBD1 (6 bases). Trimming took off 3 bases at V and 6 bases at J, with 12 bases between the two ends. The germline gives CDR1 DFQATT, CDR2 SNEGSKA (reference sequence). The CDR3 runs to 13 residues. The CDR3 reads CSASVGAFQPQHF. As DNA, the CDR3 is TGCAGTGCTAGCGTGGGGGCTTTTCAGCCCCAGCATTTT.

This clonotype occurred a few times. Compared with germline, one end of the junction differs, possibly owing to a read error. The chain is built from TRBV7-2 and TRBJ2-4, with 9 bases identical to TRBD2. The CDR3 is 15 amino acids. Germline CDR1 is SGHTA and CDR2 is FQGNSA. This chain's CDR3 is CASSLDSGSGDIQYF. Here the CDR3 DNA reads TGTGCTAGCAGCCTAGATAGCGGGAGTGGAGACATTCAGTACTTC.

The chain joins TRBV3-1 to TRBJ2-7, with D possibly being TRBD1 (5 bases). V dropped 1 base and J dropped 5 bases, with 21 bases sitting between them. Germline V gene sequence: CDR1 LGHDT, CDR2 YNNKEL (reference sequence). The CDR3 loop spans 17 amino acids. The CDR3 is CASSQGLPTALGHEQYF. The CDR3 coding sequence is TGTGCCAGCAGCCAAGGGTTACCGACAGCCCTGGGCCACGAGCAGTACTTC.

The gene calls are TRBV25-1 and TRBJ1-1, with 9 bases lining up with TRBD1. V lost 4 bases, J lost 5 bases, and 8 bases stayed unmatched. The germline V gene has CDR1 MGHDK and CDR2 SYGVNS. The length of the CDR3 is 15 residues. The CDR3 spells CASSASGQGKTEAFF. CDR3 nucleotides: TGTGCCAGCAGTGCGAGCGGACAGGGGAAGACTGAAGCTTTCTTT.

This rearrangement joins TRBV29-1 to TRBJ2-3, with 7 bases identical to TRBD2. Germline values: CDR1 SQVTM, CDR2 ANQGSEA. This CDR3 spans 14 amino acids. With 2 bases clipped from V and 4 bases from J, the junction kept 6 bases outside the gene matches. CDR3 in amino acids: CSVEKAGVSDTQYF. The CDR3 bases are TGCAGCGTTGAAAAGGCGGGAGTGTCAGATACGCAGTATTTT.

The rearrangement joins TRBV11-3 to TRBJ2-2; no reliable D call. The CDR3 totals 12 residues. Deletions cut 1 base from V and 10 bases from J, with 7 bases between. Germline V CDR1 and CDR2: SGHNT, YENEEA. CDR3 loop: CASSLAAEELFF. The CDR3 nucleotides are TGTGCCAGCAGCTTAGCCGCGGAGGAGCTGTTTTTT.

The genes are TRBV18 and TRBJ1-1, with a tentative D call TRBD1 (6 bases). The length of the CDR3 is 16 residues. CDR1 and CDR2 from the germline V gene are KGHSH and LQKENI. V lost 2 bases to trimming and J lost 5 bases, with 18 bases between them. The CDR3 protein is CASSPSKGGLRTEAFF. CDR3 nucleotides: TGTGCCAGCTCACCATCCAAGGGGGGTCTGAGGACTGAAGCTTTCTTT. The variable domain in full, completed from reference TRBV18 and TRBJ1-1, reads NAGVMQNPRHLVRRRGQEARLRCSPMKGHSHVYWYRQLPEEGLKFMVYLQKENIIDESGMPKERFSAEFPKEGPSILRIQQVVRGDSAAYFCASSPSKGGLRTEAFFGQGTRLTVV.

The chain carries TRBV27 and TRBJ2-1, with TRBD2 matching 8 bases. V was pared by 5 bases and J by 4 bases, with 7 bases of the junction left unmatched. CDR1 MNHEY and CDR2 SMNVEV come from the germline V gene (reference sequence). This CDR3 is 15 amino acids long. CDR3 sequence reads: CASSPLAGHYNEQFF. CDR3 DNA sequence: TGTGCCAGCAGTCCCCTAGCGGGCCATTACAATGAGCAGTTCTTC.

The rearrangement joins TRBV14 to TRBJ2-1, with D perhaps being TRBD1 or TRBD2 (6 bases each). CDR1 and CDR2 from the germline V gene are SGHDN and FVKESK. The germline V and J ends were trimmed by 4 bases and 7 bases, with 20 bases remaining between them. This CDR3 has 16 amino acids. In DNA, the CDR3 is TGTGCCAGCAGCCTGTGGGGGGCCGGGGGTGGTAATGAGCAGTTCTTC. This encodes CASSLWGAGGGNEQFF.

As regards this clonotype: One end of the junction varies from germline; a read error may be responsible. The J gene is TRBJ1-2, the V gene TRBV7-6; D is unclear. CDR1 and CDR2 (germline): SGHVS, FNYEAQ. This CDR3 is built from 13 residues. In nucleotides, the CDR3 is TGTGCCAGCAGCTTAGGTTCCTACTATGGCCACACCTTC. Protein: CASSLGSYYGHTF.

V usage is TRBV11-2 and J usage is TRBJ2-6, with 10 bases identical to TRBD1. Germline loops: CDR1 SGHAT, CDR2 FQNNGV. CDR3 length: 21 residues. The V and J ends lost 5 bases and 0 bases, in that order; junction bases with no gene match: 16. The DNA for the CDR3 is TGTGCCAGCAGCGCTAGATTGGGGGGGGACAGGGGTAACTCTGGGGCCAACGTCCTGACTTTC. Protein product: CASSARLGGDRGNSGANVLTF.

The chain employs TRBV20-1 and TRBJ2-5; TRBD2 matches at 14 bases. V lost 3 bases, J lost 3 bases, and 6 bases stayed unmatched. Per the germline V gene, CDR1 is DFQATT and CDR2 is SNEGSKA (reference sequence). There are 16 residues in the CDR3. The CDR3 here is CSASLLGLAGEETQYF. The DNA for the CDR3 is TGCAGTGCTAGCCTTCTGGGACTAGCGGGGGAAGAGACCCAGTACTTC.

V is TRBV29-1 and J is TRBJ1-2; 7 bases line up with TRBD1. Germline V gene sequence: CDR1 SQVTM, CDR2 ANQGSEA. This CDR3 spans 11 amino acids. Trimming at V came to 6 bases and at J to 8 bases, leaving 6 bases not matched to a gene. The CDR3 protein is CSVTGVDGYTF. The CDR3 coding sequence is TGCAGCGTCACAGGGGTGGACGGCTACACCTTC.

This chain links TRBV24-1 with TRBJ2-2, with D perhaps matching TRBD1 (5 bases). The CDR3 loop spans 17 amino acids. V was pared by 5 bases and J by 2 bases, with 17 bases between. The germline CDR1 and CDR2 sequences are KGHDR and SFDVKD. The CDR3 here is CATSGTTGPTNTGELFF. CDR3 DNA sequence: TGTGCCACCAGTGGTACTACAGGACCTACCAACACCGGGGAGCTGTTTTTT.

This chain links TRBV30 with TRBJ1-5; 7 nucleotides match TRBD1. V lost 0 bases to trimming and J lost 1 base; unmatched junction nucleotides: 3. This CDR3 is 15 amino acids long. Germline V gene data show CDR1 as GTSNPN and CDR2 as SVGIG (reference sequence). Here the CDR3 reads CAWSVPGGSNQPQHF. Here the CDR3 DNA reads TGTGCCTGGAGTGTACCAGGGGGAAGCAATCAGCCCCAGCATTTT. Supplemented by reference TRBV30 and TRBJ1-5, the full variable domain reads SQTIHQWPATLVQPVGSPLSLECTVEGTSNPNLYWYRQAAGRGLQLLFYSVGIGQISSEVPQNLSASRPQDRQFILSSKKLLLSDSGFYLCAWSVPGGSNQPQHFGDGTRLSIL.

CDR3 sequence: CSARNRDRGYGYGYTF. CDR3 DNA: TGCAGTGCTAGAAATAGGGACAGGGGGTACGGCTATGGCTACACCTTC. V gene TRBV20-1 combines with J gene TRBJ1-2; 11 nucleotides align to TRBD1. V shed 2 bases, J shed 4 bases, and the junction held 9 bases outside the gene matches. CDR1 is DFQATT and CDR2 is SNEGSKA in the germline V gene (reference sequence). The CDR3 is made up of 16 amino acids.

The chain links TRBV19 to TRBJ1-2; D perhaps matches TRBD1 (6 bases). V lost 5 bases, J lost 5 bases, and 15 bases lay in between. This CDR3 comprises 14 residues. The germline V gene encodes CDR1 LNHDA and CDR2 SQIVND (reference sequence). CDR3 DNA: TGTGCCAGTAGTCCTGGACAGCCACAATATGGCTACACCTTC. Protein: CASSPGQPQYGYTF.

The chain employs TRBV4-3 and TRBJ2-6; D is ambiguous. Germline V gene lookup returns CDR1 LGHNA and CDR2 YSLEER. The V gene lost 0 bases and the J gene lost 0 bases, with 9 bases spanning the gap. The CDR3 length is 17 residues. DNA of the CDR3: TGCGCCAGCAGCCAAGATGTAAGGAACTCTGGGGCCAACGTCCTGACTTTC. Protein product: CASSQDVRNSGANVLTF.

The J gene is TRBJ2-7, the V gene TRBV5-1; TRBD1 matches at 8 bases. V shed 2 bases, J shed 5 bases, and the junction held 6 bases outside the gene matches. The CDR3 runs 14 residues. Germline CDR1 SGHRS, CDR2 YFSETQ. CDR3 region: CASSFRTGKDEQYF. The CDR3 DNA reads TGCGCCAGCAGCTTCCGGACAGGGAAGGACGAGCAGTACTTC.

This sequence joins TRBV11-2 and TRBJ2-2; possible D gene TRBD2, 5 bases. V was clipped by 5 bases and J by 3 bases, with 19 bases between them. The CDR3 covers 17 residues. Per the germline V gene, CDR1 is SGHAT and CDR2 is FQNNGV. In nucleotides, the CDR3 is TGTGCCAGCAGCCCAAGCCACGGGATTTCCTACACCGGGGAGCTGTTTTTT. As protein: CASSPSHGISYTGELFF.